The T cell receptor beta chain described here comes from a study of blood T cell repertoires in COVID-19. The overall study: The United States, Italy and Spain were the sources of the acute and convalescent COVID-19 samples. The cDNA or gDNA used as material had been derived from T cells, B-cell-depleted T cells, or PBMCs.

Sequencing was performed with immunoSEQ multiplex PCR; in TCRdb, only in-frame clones are kept and a portion is missing. The sample holds 250,000 to 400,000 clones, around 88% seen once. The CDR3 is made up of 13 amino acids. With V trimmed by 7 bases and J by 8 bases, 7 bases remained unmatched. Per the germline V gene, CDR1 is LNHDA and CDR2 is SQIVND (reference sequence). The clonotype originates from a woman aged 25 to 45 with COVID-19, enrolled during active disease. The sample comprised peripheral blood. The V call is TRBV19, the J call TRBJ2-1, with 8 bases that match TRBD2. CDR3 in DNA: TGTGCCAGTACCCACGGGGGGGTGGATGAGCAGTTCTTC. Amino acid sequence: CASTHGGVDEQFF.